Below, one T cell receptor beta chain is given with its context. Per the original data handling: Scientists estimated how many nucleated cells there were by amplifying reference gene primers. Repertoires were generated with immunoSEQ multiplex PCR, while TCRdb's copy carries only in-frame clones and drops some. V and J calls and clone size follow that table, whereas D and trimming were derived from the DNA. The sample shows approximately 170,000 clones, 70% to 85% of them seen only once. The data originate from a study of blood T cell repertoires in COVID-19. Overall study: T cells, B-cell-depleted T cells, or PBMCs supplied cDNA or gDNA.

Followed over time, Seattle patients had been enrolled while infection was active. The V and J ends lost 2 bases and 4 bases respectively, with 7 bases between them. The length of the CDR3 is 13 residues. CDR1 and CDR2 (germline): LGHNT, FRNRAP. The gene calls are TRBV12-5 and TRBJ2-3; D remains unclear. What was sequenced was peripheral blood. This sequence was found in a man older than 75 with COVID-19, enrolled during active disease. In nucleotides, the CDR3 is TGTGCTAGTGGTTTGCTAGTGGCAGATACGCAGTATTTT. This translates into CASGLLVADTQYF.